A single sample is the source of the 28 T cell receptor beta chains below, sequenced in a study of shared clonotypes between healthy human individuals. Measured with immunoSEQ multiplex PCR; TCRdb has only the in-frame clones, and not every one. The sample yields under 850,000 clones, about two thirds seen once. The sequencing input was memory CD4+ T cells sorted from blood. Subset defined: CD45RA-negative fraction. These receptors were obtained from a woman aged 25 to 39 in good health.

The chain has TRBV6-6 and TRBJ2-7; D unresolved. The germline V gene encodes CDR1 MNHNY and CDR2 SVGAGI (reference sequence). This CDR3 is built from 11 residues. Trimming left V 6 bases short and J 3 bases short, with 6 bases between. For the CDR3, the DNA is TGTGCCAGCAGACAGATCTACGAGCAGTACTTC. It yields the protein CASRQIYEQYF.

The genes are TRBV6-5 and TRBJ2-1, with D unclear. Germline V gene lookup returns CDR1 MNHEY and CDR2 SVGAGI. With 6 bases removed from V and 6 bases from J, the gap between germline ends came to 3 bases. The CDR3 loop spans 10 amino acids. CDR3 nucleotide sequence: TGTGCCAGCAGGACCAATGAGCAGTTCTTC. Its translation is CASRTNEQFF.

This clone showed up just once. This chain uses TRBV27 with TRBJ1-2, with 7 bases identical to TRBD1. This CDR3 region has 13 residues. The ends lost 3 bases at V and 10 bases at J; junction bases unmatched: 8. Germline V gene sequence: CDR1 MNHEY, CDR2 SMNVEV (reference sequence). The CDR3 spells CASSFGTDYPYTF. CDR3 bases: TGTGCCAGCAGTTTCGGGACAGACTATCCCTACACCTTC.

The rearrangement links TRBV7-9 to TRBJ2-2, with no clear D. The germline gives CDR1 SEHNR, CDR2 FQNEAQ (reference sequence). V lost 4 bases and J 1 base, leaving 10 bases between the germline ends. The CDR3 has 15 amino acids. In DNA, the CDR3 is TGTGCCAGCAGCTCACTGCTAAGGAACACCGGGGAGCTGTTTTTT. Translation: CASSSLLRNTGELFF.

This clone was observed a few times. The sample carries other DNA sequences with the same CDR3. J is TRBJ1-2 and V is TRBV5-1; D gene uncertain. V gave up 1 base and J gave up 0 bases, with 7 bases separating them. From germline, CDR1 is SGHRS and CDR2 YFSETQ. The CDR3 is made up of 14 amino acids. The CDR3 loop is CASSLLETNYGYTF. CDR3 DNA sequence: TGCGCCAGCAGCTTGCTTGAAACTAACTATGGCTACACCTTC.

Details on this clone: Different DNA sequences within this sample yield the same CDR3. J is TRBJ1-4 and V is TRBV19, with 8 bases aligning to TRBD1. The length of the CDR3 is 14 residues. The germline V gene has CDR1 LNHDA and CDR2 SQIVND (reference sequence). The trim removed 3 bases at V and 7 bases at J, leaving 4 bases unmatched. The CDR3 DNA follows: TGTGCCAGTAGTATCGGCCAGGGGGCTGAAAAACTGTTTTTT. It is translated as CASSIGQGAEKLFF.

The gene calls are TRBV11-2 and TRBJ2-7, with 9 bases identical to TRBD2. The V gene end was trimmed by 8 bases and the J gene end by 3 bases; junction bases not matched to a gene: 8. The CDR3 runs 14 residues. Germline loops: CDR1 SGHAT, CDR2 FQNNGV. The CDR3 bases are TGTGCCAGCGGGGCTAGCGGGAAGTTCTACGAGCAGTACTTC. Its protein is CASGASGKFYEQYF.

The gene calls are TRBV19 and TRBJ2-1, with D unresolved. CDR1 is LNHDA and CDR2 is SQIVND in the germline V gene (reference sequence). Trimming left V 6 bases short and J 8 bases short, with 14 bases between. The CDR3 has 13 amino acids. The CDR3 DNA sequence: TGTGCCAGTAGGGTATTGTCTAAGGATGAGCAGTTCTTC. Translated, it gives CASRVLSKDEQFF.

V gene TRBV11-2 combines with J gene TRBJ2-4, with 9 bases aligning to TRBD2. There are 18 residues in the CDR3. The trim removed 1 base at V and 0 bases at J, leaving 7 bases unmatched. The germline V gene encodes CDR1 SGHAT and CDR2 FQNNGV. This CDR3 is CASSLVWTSVLAKNIQYF. In DNA, the CDR3 is TGTGCCAGCAGCTTAGTCTGGACTAGCGTGCTAGCCAAAAACATTCAGTACTTC.

The V gene is TRBV23-1, the J gene TRBJ2-3, with 10 nucleotides matching TRBD1. TRBV23-1 is labeled an ORF, and its function is uncertain. The J segment lost 5 bases and the V segment lost 3 bases, leaving 8 bases of the junction unmatched. This CDR3 spans 16 amino acids. The CDR3, as DNA: TGCGCCAGCAGTCATTCGCCGGGACAGGGGCTAGATACGCAGTATTTT. Amino acids: CASSHSPGQGLDTQYF.

This chain links TRBV5-6 with TRBJ2-2, with a weak D call TRBD2 (5 bases). Trimming removed 2 bases at V and 7 bases at J, with 12 bases between. Per germline, CDR1 SGHDT and CDR2 YYEEEE. This CDR3 spans 14 amino acids. The CDR3 spells CASSFGRESGELFF. The CDR3 DNA reads TGTGCCAGCAGCTTTGGTAGGGAGAGCGGGGAGCTGTTTTTT.

J is TRBJ2-3 and V is TRBV9; the D is unclear. The CDR3 runs 15 residues. Trimming removed 7 bases at V and 4 bases at J, with 19 bases between. CDR1 SGDLS and CDR2 YYNGEE come from the germline V gene. The CDR3 region is CASSITPQRADTQYF. The CDR3 region has the DNA TGTGCCAGCTCCATAACCCCCCAGAGAGCAGATACGCAGTATTTT.

This clone was seen only once. The same CDR3 can be traced to other DNA sequences in this sample. V gene TRBV7-9 combines with J gene TRBJ2-5; D remains ambiguous. V was shortened by 5 bases and J by 0 bases, with 4 bases between the two germline ends. The CDR3 is 12 residues long. Germline assignment: CDR1 SEHNR and CDR2 FQNEAQ (reference sequence). The CDR3 DNA follows: TGTGCCAGCAGCCTCAACCAAGAGACCCAGTACTTC. It yields the protein CASSLNQETQYF.

This chain uses TRBV21-1 with TRBJ2-4. TRBV21-1 represents a pseudogene. The CDR3 is 11 amino acids. CDR3 amino acids: CASSTKSAQYF. The CDR3 coding sequence is TGTGCCAGCAGCACTAAGTCAGCTCAGTACTTC.

The chain links TRBV28 to TRBJ1-5, with 10 nucleotides matching TRBD1. V shed 5 bases, J shed 4 bases, and the junction held 8 bases outside the gene matches. The CDR3 consists of 16 residues. CDR1 and CDR2 from the germline V gene are MDHEN and SYDVKM. The CDR3 loop reads CASSRTGGTGNQPQHF. The CDR3 coding sequence is TGTGCCAGCAGTCGGACAGGGGGAACGGGTAATCAGCCCCAGCATTTT.

Turning to this clone: The junction and the germline gene differ at one end; a read error may be behind it. The J gene is TRBJ2-2, the V gene TRBV28; D perhaps matches TRBD2 (5 bases). The CDR3 runs 15 residues. The germline V gene has CDR1 MDHEN and CDR2 SYDVKM. The CDR3 DNA reads as TGTGCCAGCAAAACGGCCTCCGGGAACGCCGGGGAGCTGTTTTTT. This translates into CASKTASGNAGELFF. Filled out from reference TRBV28 and TRBJ2-2, the complete variable domain reads DVKVTQSSRYLVKRTGEKVFLECVQDMDHENMFWYRQDPGLGLRLIYFSYDVKMKEKGDIPEGYSVSREKKERFSLILESASTNQTSMYLCASKTASGNAGELFFGEGSRLTVL.

The V call is TRBV12-1, the J call TRBJ1-2. TRBV12-1 is reported as a pseudogene. CDR3 length equals 13 residues. CDR3 loop: CASSSYRRYGYTF. The CDR3 DNA follows: TGTGCCAGCAGCTCTTACAGGAGGTATGGCTACACCTTC.

This rearrangement joins TRBV11-2 to TRBJ2-1; 9 positions agree with TRBD2. This CDR3 has 19 amino acids. Germline V lookup: CDR1 SGHAT, CDR2 FQNNGV. J gave up 4 bases and V 5 bases, and 18 bases lay outside the gene matches. The CDR3 DNA reads TGTGCCAGCAGCCCCAGGTCCATGAGGGTAGCGGGGGCATACAATGAGCAGTTCTTC. Protein sequence: CASSPRSMRVAGAYNEQFF.

The chain uses TRBV19 and TRBJ2-1, with 11 bases fitting TRBD2. The trim removed 5 bases at V and 2 bases at J, leaving 2 bases unmatched. This CDR3 comprises 15 residues. From germline, CDR1 is LNHDA and CDR2 SQIVND (reference sequence). The CDR3 sequence: CASSVTSGTYNEQFF. CDR3 coding DNA: TGTGCCAGTAGTGTGACTAGCGGGACCTACAATGAGCAGTTCTTC.

The genes are TRBV7-9 and TRBJ2-7; D is unclear. This CDR3 spans 13 amino acids. V shed 4 bases and J shed 4 bases, with 11 bases lying between them. Germline assignment: CDR1 SEHNR and CDR2 FQNEAQ (reference sequence). CDR3 sequence: CASSSPVVYEQYF. The CDR3 DNA sequence: TGTGCCAGCAGCTCCCCGGTAGTGTACGAGCAGTACTTC.

Only a few counts were recorded for this clone. V and J are TRBV6-1 and TRBJ2-1; 8 bases fit TRBD2. V was pared by 0 bases and J by 2 bases, with 3 bases of the junction left unmatched. The CDR3 is made up of 16 amino acids. The germline gives CDR1 MNHNS, CDR2 SASEGT. CDR3 sequence (DNA): TGTGCCAGCAGTGAAGCCGCGGGAGGCACCTACAATGAGCAGTTCTTC. It yields the protein CASSEAAGGTYNEQFF.

Notes on this clone: A far larger clone is only one base removed, so a read error is likely. The sample carries other DNA sequences with the same CDR3. As DNA, the CDR3 is TGTGCCAGCAGCTCGGGACAGAACACTGAAGCTTTCTTT. Protein sequence: CASSSGQNTEAFF. The J gene is TRBJ1-1, the V gene TRBV11-3; a possible D gene is TRBD1 (6 bases). Germline-derived CDR1 and CDR2 are SGHNT and YENEEA. The CDR3 covers 13 residues. The V end lost 4 bases, the J end lost 1 base, and 7 bases lay between the germline ends.

This sequence joins TRBV5-1 and TRBJ2-2, with TRBD1 identical over 7 bases. The junction had 3 bases not matched to a gene; V was cut back by 1 base and J by 0 bases. The CDR3 length is 16 residues. The germline gives CDR1 SGHRS, CDR2 YFSETQ. CDR3 in DNA: TGCGCCAGCAGCTTGCTCGGGACAGCGAACACCGGGGAGCTGTTTTTT. Translation: CASSLLGTANTGELFF. Combining the CDR3 with reference TRBV5-1 and TRBJ2-2 gives the whole variable domain KAGVTQTPRYLIKTRGQQVTLSCSPISGHRSVSWYQQTPGQGLQFLFEYFSETQRNKGNFPGRFSGRQFSNSRSEMNVSTLELGDSALYLCASSLLGTANTGELFFGEGSRLTVL.

The chain joins TRBV11-3 to TRBJ2-7, with D possibly called TRBD1 or TRBD2 (6 bases each). Germline V CDR1 and CDR2: SGHNT, YENEEA. The CDR3 consists of 15 residues. Trimming shortened V by 5 bases and J by 3 bases, and 17 bases separated the two germline ends. CDR3 sequence reads: CASSKNGGRYYEQYF. CDR3 in DNA: TGTGCCAGCAGCAAAAACGGGGGCCGGTACTACGAGCAGTACTTC.

J is TRBJ1-3 and V is TRBV5-6, with 9 nucleotides matching TRBD1. The J segment lost 3 bases and the V segment lost 1 base, leaving 2 bases of the junction unmatched. Germline V gene lookup returns CDR1 SGHDT and CDR2 YYEEEE. This CDR3 is 15 amino acids long. The CDR3 bases are TGTGCCAGCAGCTTGCGACAGGGGGGTGGAAACACCATATATTTT. Translated: CASSLRQGGGNTIYF.

This chain uses TRBV5-6 with TRBJ2-7; D might be TRBD1 (5 bases). Germline V lookup: CDR1 SGHDT, CDR2 YYEEEE. CDR3 length: 16 residues. V shed 5 bases and J shed 0 bases, with 18 bases lying between them. The CDR3, as DNA: TGTGCCAGCAGTTTTAAACAGGCACAAAGCTCCTACGAGCAGTACTTC. Amino acid sequence: CASSFKQAQSSYEQYF.

A few counts support this clone. The V and J genes are TRBV28 and TRBJ2-1; D gene ambiguous. Trimming shortened V by 5 bases and J by 9 bases, and 17 bases separated the two germline ends. Germline-derived CDR1 and CDR2 are MDHEN and SYDVKM. This CDR3 region has 14 residues. CDR3 in amino acids: CASSLPHGSGEQFF. As DNA, the CDR3 is TGTGCCAGCAGTCTCCCTCATGGAAGTGGTGAGCAGTTCTTC. The variable domain in full, with the rest retrieved from reference TRBV28 and TRBJ2-1, is DVKVTQSSRYLVKRTGEKVFLECVQDMDHENMFWYRQDPGLGLRLIYFSYDVKMKEKGDIPEGYSVSREKKERFSLILESASTNQTSMYLCASSLPHGSGEQFFGPGTRLTVL.

The rearrangement links TRBV5-1 to TRBJ2-1; weak D call: TRBD2 (5 bases). With 0 bases removed from V and 2 bases from J, the gap between germline ends came to 9 bases. The length of the CDR3 is 15 residues. The germline gives CDR1 SGHRS, CDR2 YFSETQ. Here the CDR3 reads CASSLESGTYNEQFF. In DNA, the CDR3 is TGCGCCAGCAGCTTGGAATCCGGGACCTACAATGAGCAGTTCTTC.